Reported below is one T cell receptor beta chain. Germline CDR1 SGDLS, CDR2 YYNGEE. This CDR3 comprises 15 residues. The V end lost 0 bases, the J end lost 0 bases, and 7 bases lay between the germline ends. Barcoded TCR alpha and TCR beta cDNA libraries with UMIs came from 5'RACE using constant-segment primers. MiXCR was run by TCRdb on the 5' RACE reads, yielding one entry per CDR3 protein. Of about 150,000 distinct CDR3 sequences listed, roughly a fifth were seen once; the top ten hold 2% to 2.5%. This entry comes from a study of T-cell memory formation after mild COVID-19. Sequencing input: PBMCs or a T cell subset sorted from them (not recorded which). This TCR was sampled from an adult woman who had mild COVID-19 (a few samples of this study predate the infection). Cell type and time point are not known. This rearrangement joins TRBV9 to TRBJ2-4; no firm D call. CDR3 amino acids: CASSVEQGAKNIQYF. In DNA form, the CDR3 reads TGTGCCAGCAGCGTAGAGCAAGGAGCCAAAAACATTCAGTACTTC.